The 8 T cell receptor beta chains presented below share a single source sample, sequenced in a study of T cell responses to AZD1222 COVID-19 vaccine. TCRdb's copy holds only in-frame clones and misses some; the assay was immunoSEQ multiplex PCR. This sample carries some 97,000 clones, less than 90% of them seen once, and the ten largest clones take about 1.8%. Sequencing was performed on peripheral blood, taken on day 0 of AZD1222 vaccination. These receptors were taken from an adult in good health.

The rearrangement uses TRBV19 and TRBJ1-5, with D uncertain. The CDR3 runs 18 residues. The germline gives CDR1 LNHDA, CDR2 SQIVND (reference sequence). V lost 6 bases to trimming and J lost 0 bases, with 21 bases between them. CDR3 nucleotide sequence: TGTGCCAGTAGGCCCCGCCGCCGGACGGGGTATAGCAATCAGCCCCAGCATTTT. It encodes CASRPRRRTGYSNQPQHF.

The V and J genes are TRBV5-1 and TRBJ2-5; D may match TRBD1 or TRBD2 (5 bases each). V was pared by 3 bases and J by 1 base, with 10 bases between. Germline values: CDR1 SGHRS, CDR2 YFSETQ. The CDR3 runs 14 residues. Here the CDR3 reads CASSSPGAQETQYF. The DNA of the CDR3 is TGCGCCAGCAGCTCCCCCGGGGCCCAAGAGACCCAGTACTTC.

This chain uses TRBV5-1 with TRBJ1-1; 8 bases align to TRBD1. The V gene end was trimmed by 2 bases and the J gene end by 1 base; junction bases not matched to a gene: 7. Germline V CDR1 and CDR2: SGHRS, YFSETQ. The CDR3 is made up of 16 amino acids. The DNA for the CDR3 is TGCGCCAGCAGCTTACAGGGGGGTGGAAGGAACACTGAAGCTTTCTTT. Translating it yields CASSLQGGGRNTEAFF.

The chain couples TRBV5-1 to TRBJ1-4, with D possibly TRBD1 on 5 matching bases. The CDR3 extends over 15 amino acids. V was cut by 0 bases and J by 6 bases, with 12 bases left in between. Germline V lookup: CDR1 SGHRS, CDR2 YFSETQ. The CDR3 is CASSLVGARDEKLFF. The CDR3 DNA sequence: TGCGCCAGCAGCTTGGTAGGGGCGCGCGATGAAAAACTGTTTTTT.

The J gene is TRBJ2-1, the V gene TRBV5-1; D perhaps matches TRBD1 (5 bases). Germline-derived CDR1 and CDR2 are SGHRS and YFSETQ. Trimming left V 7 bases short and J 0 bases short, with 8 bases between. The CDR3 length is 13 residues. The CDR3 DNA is TGCGCCAGCGGGGCAGTCTCCTACAATGAGCAGTTCTTC. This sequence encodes CASGAVSYNEQFF.

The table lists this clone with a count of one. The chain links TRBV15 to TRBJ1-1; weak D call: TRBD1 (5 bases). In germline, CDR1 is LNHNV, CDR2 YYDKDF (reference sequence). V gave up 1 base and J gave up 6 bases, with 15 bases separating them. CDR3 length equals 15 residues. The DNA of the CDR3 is TGTGCCACCAGCAGAGGGGGGTATTTAGGTGCTGAAGCTTTCTTT. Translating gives CATSRGGYLGAEAFF.

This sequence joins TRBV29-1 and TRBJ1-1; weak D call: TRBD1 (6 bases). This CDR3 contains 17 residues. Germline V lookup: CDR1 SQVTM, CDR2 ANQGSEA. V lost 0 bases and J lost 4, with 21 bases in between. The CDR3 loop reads CSVEDGGATFRGTEAFF. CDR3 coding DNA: TGCAGCGTTGAAGATGGGGGGGCAACCTTCAGGGGCACTGAAGCTTTCTTT. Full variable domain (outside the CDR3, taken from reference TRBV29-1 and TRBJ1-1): SAVISQKPSRDICQRGTSLTIQCQVDSQVTMMFWYRQQPGQSLTLIATANQGSEATYESGFVIDKFPISRPNLTFSTLTVSNMSPEDSSIYLCSVEDGGATFRGTEAFFGQGTRLTVV.

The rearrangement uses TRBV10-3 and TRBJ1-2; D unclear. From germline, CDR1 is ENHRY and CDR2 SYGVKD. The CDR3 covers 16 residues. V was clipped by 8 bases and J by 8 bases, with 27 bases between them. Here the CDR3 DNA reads TGTGCCATCCCCCGGGGTTTCGAGCCTCATATGGGGGGCTACACCTTC. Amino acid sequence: CAIPRGFEPHMGGYTF.